This T cell receptor (beta chain) was retrieved from a study of T-cell reconstitution after alpha-beta-depleted transplantation in children. Preparation of the TCRbeta library was carried out with unique molecular identifiers. TCRdb re-called the PCR reads with MiXCR, one entry per CDR3 protein. The sample has roughly 610,000 distinct CDR3 sequences; about 10% are singletons. The CDR3 spans 13 residues. Germline lookup yields CDR1 SEHNR and CDR2 FQNEAQ (reference sequence). With 7 bases removed from V and 2 bases from J, the gap between germline ends came to 12 bases. The chain combines TRBV7-9 with TRBJ2-7; tentative D call: TRBD1 (6 bases). The receptor comes from a human donor who donated a stem cell graft to a child with acute myeloid leukemia. Material: PBMCs from the stem cell graft donor, obtained from the stem cell graft. In nucleotides, the CDR3 is TGTGCCAGCACCAACTCAGGGGCCTACGAGCAGTACTTC. It translates to CASTNSGAYEQYF.